The sequence of this T cell receptor (beta chain) was determined in a study of T-cell reconstitution after alpha-beta-depleted transplantation in children (dated by TCRdb to the mid-2010s). Regarding the complete study: T-cell immune reconstitution after TCRalphabeta/CD19-depleted allogeneic hematopoietic cell transplantation in children was quantitatively tracked in the study by means of TCR repertoire profiling. Broad study findings and their caveats: In some patients, high TCRbeta diversity at day 60 was attributed to recipient T cells and intrathymic progenitors that had survived conditioning. About two months after transplant, the apparently early recovery of alphabetaT-cell counts reportedly depended on just several hundred clones that had expanded rapidly and came from non-depleted graft cells. Over the following months the frequencies of hyperexpanded clones went down, and after one year T-cell counts and TCRbeta diversity were mostly credited to newly produced T cells.

Concerning this clonotype itself: Its antigen is currently not known. Qualities for individual bases were not recorded, and no much larger clone is one base off.

The treatment or condition label corresponds to: allogeneic hematopoietic cell transplantation with graft depleted of TCRalphabeta T cells and CD19 B cells. The children who served as transplant recipients had been given grafts of TCRalphabeta/CD19-depleted allogeneic hematopoietic cells. The CDR3 spans 14 residues, from the cysteine through the phenylalanine. Only the CDR3 part of the read is kept: 42 bases, read in frame from the first base. V loses 5 bases at its end and J loses 5 bases; junction bases beyond the gene matches: 7. Taken from the germline V gene, the CDR1 and CDR2 loops are SGHTA and FQGTGA. To prepare the library, PCR was applied. TCRdb records Illumina HiSeq 2500 as the sequencer. TCR libraries were prepared with molecular barcoding, using unique molecular identifiers to normalize TCRbeta repertoire quantification. Using fastp trimming at Q25 and MiXCR clonotype assembly, TCRdb reanalyzed the public sequencing data and kept in-frame beta chains. Rows matching on CDR3 protein sequence are summarized as one entry with the most common DNA and genes. Counted in this sample were more than 400,000 distinct CDR3 sequences; about an eighth of them appeared once. The ten largest clonotypes hold 12% to 15% of the sample.

The specimen was PBMCs, mostly from graft donor cells, collected 180 days after TCRalphabeta/CD19-depleted stem cell transplant. This sequence uses TRBV7-3 and TRBJ2-5, with TRBD2 identical over 8 junction bases. The sequence was collected from a female patient between 2 and 15 years old who had a stem cell transplant for aplastic anemia, so the T cells may come from the graft donor. The DNA reads TGTGCCAGCAGCCCCGGACTAGCCGTTGAGACCCAGTACTTC. This gives the protein CASSPGLAVETQYF. Extended through the reference TRBV7-3 and TRBJ2-5 proteins, this CDR3 yields the full variable domain: GAGVSQTPSNKVTEKGKYVELRCDPISGHTALYWYRQSLGQGPEFLIYFQGTGAADDSGLPNDRFFAVRPEGSVSTLKIQRTERGDSAVYLCASSPGLAVETQYFGPGTRLLVL.